This T cell receptor beta chain was captured by sequencing in a study of shared clonotypes between healthy human individuals. On this clone itself: The antigen remains undetermined.

Naive CD45RA+ and memory CD45RA-negative subsets were split from CD4+ cells. Study observations and caveats: In a few donors, around 4.5% of naive CD4 clonotypes appeared in common.

Assay used: immunoSEQ multiplex PCR; TCRdb lists only in-frame clones, some missing. This table has fewer than 1.4 million clones, 75% to 85% appearing once. The clonotype was recovered from a man between 18 and 29 years old in good health. Some clones in this sample may be carry-over from other donors' samples. Input material: memory CD4+ T cells from PBMCs. Stated subset: CD45RA-negative fraction.

The chain's CDR3 is CASSLRRLSGSTDTQYF. In DNA, the CDR3 is TGTGCCAGCAGCTTGCGCCGACTTAGCGGTAGCACAGATACGCAGTATTTT. This chain links TRBV7-2 with TRBJ2-3; D perhaps matches TRBD2 (6 bases). The ends were cut back, 3 bases at V and 0 bases at J, with 16 bases in the middle. CDR3 length equals 17 residues. Per germline, CDR1 SGHTA and CDR2 FQGNSA.